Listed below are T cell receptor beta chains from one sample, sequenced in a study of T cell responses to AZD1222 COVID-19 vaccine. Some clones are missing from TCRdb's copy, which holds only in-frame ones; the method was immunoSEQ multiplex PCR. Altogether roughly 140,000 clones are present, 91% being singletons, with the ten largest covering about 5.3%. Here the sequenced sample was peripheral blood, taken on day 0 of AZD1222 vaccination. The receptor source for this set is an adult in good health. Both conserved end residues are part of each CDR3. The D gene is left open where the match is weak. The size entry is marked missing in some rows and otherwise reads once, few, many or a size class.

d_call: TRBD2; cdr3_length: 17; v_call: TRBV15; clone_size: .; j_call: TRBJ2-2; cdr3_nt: TGTGCCACCAGCAGAGGGGTTGGTACTAGCGTCCCCGGGGAGCTGTTTTTT; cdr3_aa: CATSRGVGTSVPGELFF
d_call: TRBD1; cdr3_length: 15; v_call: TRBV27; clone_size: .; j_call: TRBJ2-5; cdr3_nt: TGTGCCAGCAGTTTAGGACAGGGGGGTCGAGAGACCCAGTACTTC; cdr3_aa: CASSLGQGGRETQYF
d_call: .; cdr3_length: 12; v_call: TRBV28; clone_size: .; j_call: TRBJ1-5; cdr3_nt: TGTGCCAGCAGTCCCGGGGTGGGGCCCCAGCATTTT; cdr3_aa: CASSPGVGPQHF
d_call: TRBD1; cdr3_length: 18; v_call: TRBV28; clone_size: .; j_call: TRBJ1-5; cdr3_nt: TGTGCCAGCAGTTTAGTGGTGGACAGGGGGTATAGCAATCAGCCCCAGCATTTT; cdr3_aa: CASSLVVDRGYSNQPQHF
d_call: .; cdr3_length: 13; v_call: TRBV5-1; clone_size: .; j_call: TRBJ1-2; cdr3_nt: TGCGCCAGCAGCTTGGTACAGGCCTATGGCTACACCTTC; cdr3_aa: CASSLVQAYGYTF
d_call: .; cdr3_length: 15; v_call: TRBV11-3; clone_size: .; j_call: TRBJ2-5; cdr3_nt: TGTGCCAGCAGCTTAGGATATAAGGTTGGAGAGACCCAGTACTTC; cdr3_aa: CASSLGYKVGETQYF
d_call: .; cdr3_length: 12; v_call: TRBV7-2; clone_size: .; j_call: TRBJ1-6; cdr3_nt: TGTGCCAGCAGCCAAGTTCAGGGGTCCCTCCACTTT; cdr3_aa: CASSQVQGSLHF
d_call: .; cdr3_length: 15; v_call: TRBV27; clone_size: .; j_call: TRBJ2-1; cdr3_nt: TGTGCCAGCAGTTTATCTGTCGGAGTCGGGAATGAGCAGTTCTTC; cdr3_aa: CASSLSVGVGNEQFF
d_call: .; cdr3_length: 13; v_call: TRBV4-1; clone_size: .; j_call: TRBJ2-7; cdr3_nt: TGCGCCAGCAGCCAAGGACAGGCCTACGAGCAGTACTTC; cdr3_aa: CASSQGQAYEQYF
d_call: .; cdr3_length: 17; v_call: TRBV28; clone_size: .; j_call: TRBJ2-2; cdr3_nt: TGTGCCAGCAGTTTACCCGCCGACACTGTCAACACCGGGGAGCTGTTTTTT; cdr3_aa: CASSLPADTVNTGELFF
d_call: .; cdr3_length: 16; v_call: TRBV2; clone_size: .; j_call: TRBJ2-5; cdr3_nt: TGTGCCAGCAGTGAAAGAGACAGTGCTTATGATGAGACCCAGTACTTC; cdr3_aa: CASSERDSAYDETQYF
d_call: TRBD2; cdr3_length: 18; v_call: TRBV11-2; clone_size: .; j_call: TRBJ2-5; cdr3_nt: TGTGCCAGCAGCTCCCCGACTGACCAGCGGGAAGCCCAAGAGACCCAGTACTTC; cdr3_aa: CASSSPTDQREAQETQYF
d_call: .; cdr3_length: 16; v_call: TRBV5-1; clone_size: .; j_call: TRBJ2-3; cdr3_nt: TGCGCCAGCAGCTTCTTTTGGGGAAGGGACACAGATACGCAGTATTTT; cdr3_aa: CASSFFWGRDTDTQYF
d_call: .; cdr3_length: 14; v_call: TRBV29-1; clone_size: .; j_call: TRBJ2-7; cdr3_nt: TGCAGCGTTAGGGGGGTCTCAAACCCCTACGAGCAGTACTTC; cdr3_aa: CSVRGVSNPYEQYF
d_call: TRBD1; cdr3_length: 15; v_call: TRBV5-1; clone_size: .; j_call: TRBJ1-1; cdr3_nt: TGCGCCAGCAGACCTCCGGGGACAGGGAACACTGAAGCTTTCTTT; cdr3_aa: CASRPPGTGNTEAFF
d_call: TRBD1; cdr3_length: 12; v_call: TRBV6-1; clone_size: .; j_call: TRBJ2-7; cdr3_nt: TGTGCCAGCGGGACAGGGATCTACGAGCAGTACTTC; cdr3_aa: CASGTGIYEQYF
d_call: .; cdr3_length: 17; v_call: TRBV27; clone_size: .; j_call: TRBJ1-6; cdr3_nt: TGTGCCAGCAGTTTCTCCGACCCGAGGGGCGGGAATTCACCCCTCCACTTT; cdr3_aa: CASSFSDPRGGNSPLHF
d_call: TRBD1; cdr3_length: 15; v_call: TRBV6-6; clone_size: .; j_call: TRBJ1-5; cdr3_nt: TGTGCCAGCAGTGCCCGACAGGGGAACAATCAGCCCCAGCATTTT; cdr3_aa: CASSARQGNNQPQHF
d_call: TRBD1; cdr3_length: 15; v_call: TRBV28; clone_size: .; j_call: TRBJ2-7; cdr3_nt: TGTGCCAGCAGTTCCCGAAGGGACAGTTCCTACGAGCAGTACTTC; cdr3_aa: CASSSRRDSSYEQYF
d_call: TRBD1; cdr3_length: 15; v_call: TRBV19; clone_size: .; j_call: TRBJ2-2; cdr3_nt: TGTGCCAGTGTCCGGGACAGGGGTTTCACCGGGGAGCTGTTTTTT; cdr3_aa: CASVRDRGFTGELFF
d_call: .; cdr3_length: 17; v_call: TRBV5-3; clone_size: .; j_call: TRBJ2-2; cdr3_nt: TGTGCCAGAAGCCCAGCAAACGGGACCCCGCCCACCGGGGAGCTGTTTTTT; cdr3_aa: CARSPANGTPPTGELFF
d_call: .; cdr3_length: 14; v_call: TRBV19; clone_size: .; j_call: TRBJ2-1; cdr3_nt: TGTGCCAGTAGTAGGACCGTCTCCTACAATGAGCAGTTCTTC; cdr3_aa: CASSRTVSYNEQFF
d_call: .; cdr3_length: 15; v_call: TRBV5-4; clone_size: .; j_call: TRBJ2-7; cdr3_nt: TGTGCCAGCAGCTTGGGCAGTTCGAGCTCCTACGAGCAGTACTTC; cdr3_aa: CASSLGSSSSYEQYF
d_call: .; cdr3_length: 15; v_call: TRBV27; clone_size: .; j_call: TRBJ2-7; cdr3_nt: TGTGCCAGCAGTCTAGGCGGGTGGAGCTCCTACGAGCAGTACTTC; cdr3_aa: CASSLGGWSSYEQYF
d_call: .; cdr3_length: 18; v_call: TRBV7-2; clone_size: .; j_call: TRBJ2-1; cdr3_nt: TGTGCCAGCAGCTTAAATCTTATCGCGGCTAGCCCAAACAATGAGCAGTTCTTC; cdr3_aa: CASSLNLIAASPNNEQFF
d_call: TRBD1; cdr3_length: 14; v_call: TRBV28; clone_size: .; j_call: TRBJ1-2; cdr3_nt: TGTGCCAGCAGCCGGGGACAGGGGGCAGATGGCTACACCTTC; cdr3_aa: CASSRGQGADGYTF
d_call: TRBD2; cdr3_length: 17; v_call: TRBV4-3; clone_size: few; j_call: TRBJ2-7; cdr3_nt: TGCGCCAGCAGCCAAGATGATCGGAAGGGAGGGGTTTGGGAGCAGTACTTC; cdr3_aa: CASSQDDRKGGVWEQYF
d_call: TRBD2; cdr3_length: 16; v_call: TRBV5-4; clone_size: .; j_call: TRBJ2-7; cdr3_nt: TGTGCCAGCAGCTTAGGGGGCCTAGCGGGAGTACAAGAGCAGTACTTC; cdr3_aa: CASSLGGLAGVQEQYF
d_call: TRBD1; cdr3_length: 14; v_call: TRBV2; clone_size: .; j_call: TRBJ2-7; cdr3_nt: TGTGCCACCAAAAACGGGACAGGGCTCCTGGGGCAGTACTTC; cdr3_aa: CATKNGTGLLGQYF
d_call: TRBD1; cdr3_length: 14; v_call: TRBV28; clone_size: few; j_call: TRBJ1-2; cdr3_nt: TGTGCCAGCAGTTCGCATCCGGGACAGGGTGGCTACACCTTC; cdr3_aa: CASSSHPGQGGYTF
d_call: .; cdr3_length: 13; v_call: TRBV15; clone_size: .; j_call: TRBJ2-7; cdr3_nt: TGTGCCACCAGCAGAGATTCGTACACGGTCAAGTACTTC; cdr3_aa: CATSRDSYTVKYF
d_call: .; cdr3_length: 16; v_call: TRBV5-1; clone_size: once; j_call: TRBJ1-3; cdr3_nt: TGCGCCAGCAGCTCCGGGTCGGTGAGCTACGGAAACACCATATATTTT; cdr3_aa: CASSSGSVSYGNTIYF
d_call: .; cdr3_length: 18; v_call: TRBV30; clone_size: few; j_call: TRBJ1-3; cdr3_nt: TGTGCCTGGACCAAACGGGGGGGAACAGCTCCCTCTGGAAACACCATATATTTT; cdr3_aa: CAWTKRGGTAPSGNTIYF